This T cell receptor beta chain was documented in a study of T-cell reconstitution after alpha-beta-depleted transplantation in children. General observations from the study: Among T cells one year after transplant, newly produced cells accounted for most counts and diversity. Reportedly, only several hundred clones from non-depleted graft cells drove alpha-beta T-cell counts at about two months. Some patients' high day-60 TCRbeta diversity was attributed to recipient cells surviving conditioning.

Researchers prepared the TCRbeta library using unique molecular identifiers, the study reports. Via MiXCR, TCRdb re-called the PCR reads, giving one row per CDR3 protein. Seen here are 450,000 to 600,000 distinct CDR3 sequences, roughly 13% observed once, and the top ten hold over 2%. Concerning this clonotype itself: The antigen is undetermined.

With 0 bases removed from V and 2 bases from J, the gap between germline ends came to 14 bases. Germline V gene data show CDR1 as LGHNA and CDR2 as YSLEER. This CDR3 region has 17 residues. The material was PBMCs, mostly from graft donor cells, obtained 360 days after TCRalphabeta/CD19-depleted stem cell transplant. The clonotype was recovered from a male patient younger than 18 who had a stem cell transplant for acute myeloid leukemia, so the T cells may come from the graft donor. The gene calls are TRBV4-3 and TRBJ2-1, with D perhaps matching TRBD2 (5 bases). DNA of the CDR3: TGCGCCAGCAGCCAAGATACCAGGACTGGGACCTACAATGAGCAGTTCTTC. Its translation is CASSQDTRTGTYNEQFF.